The present TCR beta chain was sequenced within a study of shared clonotypes between healthy human individuals. Overall study: The composition of the donors was a couple of women and a few men aged 18 to 49. Used for every donor were three CD4 naive, three CD4 memory, two CD8 naive and one CD8 memory plate.

Germline lookup yields CDR1 MNHEY and CDR2 SMNVEV (reference sequence). The CDR3 is 13 residues long. With 4 bases removed from V and 6 bases from J, the gap between germline ends came to 10 bases. About this clone itself: The antigen is unknown.

Study-wide findings and caveats: The study found lower generation probabilities in non-shared clonotypes than in those shared by all four donors.

Sorted-subset replicate PCRs used 200 ng DNA, some 31,000 T cell genomes. Some clones are missing from TCRdb's copy, which holds only in-frame ones; the method was immunoSEQ multiplex PCR. This sample has about 2,200,000 clones, with 93% found just once. Positive CCR7 selection of CD45RO-negative cells yielded the naive CD8 cells, and terminally differentiated effector memory CD45RA+ cells were excluded. The J gene is TRBJ2-1, the V gene TRBV27, with D hard to call. The sequence came from a man younger than 35 in good health. Some clones in this sample may be carry-over from other donors' samples. The specimen was naive CD8+ T cells from PBMCs. In DNA form, the CDR3 reads TGTGCCAGCAGTTCCAACTACGCCAATGAGCAGTTCTTC. Translation: CASSSNYANEQFF.